Below, 8 T cell receptor beta chains from the same sample are listed, as sequenced in a study of OX40 agonist ivuxolimab in advanced cancers. Assay used: immunoSEQ multiplex PCR; TCRdb lists only in-frame clones, some missing. The sample consists of around 25,000 clones, roughly 78% of them appearing once. The material was CD4+ or CD8+ T cells sorted from blood, obtained in a trial of the OX40 agonist ivuxolimab. The receptor set was obtained from an adult with an advanced solid tumor such as melanoma, head and neck, liver or kidney cancer.

The chain uses TRBV20-1 and TRBJ1-2; D is undetermined. Deletions cut 3 bases from V and 8 bases from J, with 7 bases between. This CDR3 contains 10 residues. Germline V gene lookup returns CDR1 DFQATT and CDR2 SNEGSKA (reference sequence). The CDR3 nucleotides read TGCAGTGCTAGGGGTAGCGGCTACACCTTC. Encoded protein: CSARGSGYTF.

The chain uses TRBV7-2 and TRBJ2-2, with 8 bases identical to TRBD2. The CDR3 loop spans 15 amino acids. Germline lookup yields CDR1 SGHTA and CDR2 FQGNSA. J gave up 4 bases and V 6 bases, and 7 bases lay outside the gene matches. The CDR3 DNA sequence: TGTGCCAGCAGGGTCAGCGGGAGTGGCACCGGGGAGCTGTTTTTT. Protein sequence: CASRVSGSGTGELFF. Looking up the rest from reference TRBV7-2 and TRBJ2-2 gives the full variable domain: GAGVSQSPSNKVTEKGKDVELRCDPISGHTALYWYRQSLGQGLEFLIYFQGNSAPDKSGLPSDRFSAERTGGSVSTLTIQRTQQEDSAVYLCASRVSGSGTGELFFGEGSRLTVL.

The chain recombines TRBV7-2 with TRBJ2-3; D is perhaps TRBD1 (7 bases). Germline loops: CDR1 SGHTA, CDR2 FQGNSA. The V end lost 5 bases, the J end lost 1 base, and 16 bases lay between the germline ends. This CDR3 is 16 amino acids long. Written as DNA, the CDR3 is TGTGCCAGCAGCAATCAACAGGGGACTCGCACAGATACGCAGTATTTT. Residues: CASSNQQGTRTDTQYF.

CDR3 loop: CAISRTSGGQETQYF. As DNA, the CDR3 is TGTGCCATCAGTAGGACTAGCGGGGGACAAGAGACCCAGTACTTC. The V and J genes are TRBV10-3 and TRBJ2-5; 13 nucleotides agree with TRBD2. The CDR3 loop spans 15 amino acids. The J segment lost 2 bases and the V segment lost 5 bases, leaving 2 bases of the junction unmatched. CDR1 is ENHRY, CDR2 SYGVKD, per germline.

The chain is built from TRBV15 and TRBJ1-4, with 8 bases identical to TRBD1. CDR3 length: 14 residues. After removal of 5 bases from V and 8 bases from J, the junction contained 7 bases not matched to a gene. Germline values: CDR1 LNHNV, CDR2 YYDKDF (reference sequence). CDR3 region: CATSYDRGAEKLFF. Here the CDR3 DNA reads TGTGCCACCAGCTATGACAGGGGTGCCGAAAAACTGTTTTTT.

The rearrangement links TRBV2 to TRBJ1-6; D is unresolved. V lost 7 bases, J lost 6 bases, and 10 bases lay in between. Per the germline V gene, CDR1 is SNHLY and CDR2 is FYNNEI. The CDR3 is made up of 13 amino acids. In DNA, the CDR3 is TGTGCCAGCAACTCCCAGCCTAATTCACCCCTCCACTTT. It is translated as CASNSQPNSPLHF.

CDR3 in amino acids: CASSLDRGLGGYTF. The CDR3 DNA follows: TGTGCCAGCAGTTTAGACAGGGGGCTGGGTGGCTACACCTTC. J is TRBJ1-2 and V is TRBV27; 10 nucleotides line up with TRBD1. This CDR3 is built from 14 residues. Trimming removed 2 bases from V and 7 bases from J; junction bases left unmatched: 4. Germline V gene data show CDR1 as MNHEY and CDR2 as SMNVEV (reference sequence).

The genes are TRBV7-2 and TRBJ2-6; D call uncertain. Germline CDR1 reads SGHTA; CDR2 reads FQGNSA. Trimming cost V 3 bases and J 0 bases, with 6 bases left between them. The CDR3 runs to 15 residues. CDR3 loop: CASSLSSSGANVLTF. The CDR3 DNA sequence: TGTGCCAGCAGCTTGAGCAGCTCTGGGGCCAACGTCCTGACTTTC.